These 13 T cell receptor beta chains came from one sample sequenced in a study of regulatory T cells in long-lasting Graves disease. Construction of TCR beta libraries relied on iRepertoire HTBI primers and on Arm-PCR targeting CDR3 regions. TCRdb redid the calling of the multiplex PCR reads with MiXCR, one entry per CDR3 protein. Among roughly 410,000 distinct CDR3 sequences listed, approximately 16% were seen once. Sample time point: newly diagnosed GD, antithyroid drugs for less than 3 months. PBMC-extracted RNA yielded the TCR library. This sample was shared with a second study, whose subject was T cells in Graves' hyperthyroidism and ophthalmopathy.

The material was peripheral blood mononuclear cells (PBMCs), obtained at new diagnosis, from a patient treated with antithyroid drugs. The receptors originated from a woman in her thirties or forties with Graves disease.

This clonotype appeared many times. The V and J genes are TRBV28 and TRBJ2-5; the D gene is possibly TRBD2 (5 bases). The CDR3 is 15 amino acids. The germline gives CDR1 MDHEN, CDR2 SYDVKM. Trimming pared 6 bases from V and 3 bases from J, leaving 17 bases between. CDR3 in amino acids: CASSSGGLLKETQYF. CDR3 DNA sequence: TGTGCCAGCAGCTCGGGTGGACTGCTGAAAGAGACCCAGTACTTC.

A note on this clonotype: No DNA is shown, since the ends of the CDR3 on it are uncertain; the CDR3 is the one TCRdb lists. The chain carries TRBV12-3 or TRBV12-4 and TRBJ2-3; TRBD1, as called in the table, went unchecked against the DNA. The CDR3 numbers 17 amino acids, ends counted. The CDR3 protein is CASSLATGQEAQIRSIF.

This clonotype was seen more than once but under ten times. CDR3 in amino acids: CASRGLADGFEQFF. CDR3 DNA sequence: TGTGCCAGCAGGGGACTAGCGGACGGGTTTGAGCAGTTCTTC. V usage is TRBV6-2 or TRBV6-3 and J usage is TRBJ2-1; 11 nucleotides align to TRBD2. This CDR3 is built from 14 residues. Germline V gene sequence: CDR1 MNHEY, CDR2 SVGEGT. Germline trimming cut 6 bases from V and 9 bases from J; bases unmatched to any gene: 7.

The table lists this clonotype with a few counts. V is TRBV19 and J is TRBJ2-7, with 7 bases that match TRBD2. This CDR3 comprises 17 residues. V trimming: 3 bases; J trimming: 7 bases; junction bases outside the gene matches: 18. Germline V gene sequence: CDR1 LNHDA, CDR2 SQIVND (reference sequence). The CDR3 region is CASSIVTTSESGREQYF. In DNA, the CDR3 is TGTGCCAGTAGTATCGTCACAACTAGCGAGAGCGGTCGAGAGCAGTACTTC.

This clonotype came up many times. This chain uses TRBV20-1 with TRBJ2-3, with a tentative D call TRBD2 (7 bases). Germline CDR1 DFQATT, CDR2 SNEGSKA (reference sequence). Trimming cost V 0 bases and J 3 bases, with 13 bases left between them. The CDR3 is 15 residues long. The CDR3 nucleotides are TGCAGTGCTAGAGATGGGGGGGCGAATACAGATACGCAGTATTTT. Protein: CSARDGGANTDTQYF.

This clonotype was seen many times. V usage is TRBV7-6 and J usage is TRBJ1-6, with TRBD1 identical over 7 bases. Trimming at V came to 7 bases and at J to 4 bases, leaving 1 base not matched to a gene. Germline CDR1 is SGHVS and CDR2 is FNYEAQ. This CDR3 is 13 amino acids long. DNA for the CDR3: TGTGCCAGCAAGGGGGCGTATAATTCACCCCTCCACTTT. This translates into CASKGAYNSPLHF.

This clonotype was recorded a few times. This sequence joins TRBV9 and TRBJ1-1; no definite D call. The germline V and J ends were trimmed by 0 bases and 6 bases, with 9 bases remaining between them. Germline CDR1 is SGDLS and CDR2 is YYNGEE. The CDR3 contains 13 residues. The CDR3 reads CASSVVWGAEAFF. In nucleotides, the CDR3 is TGTGCCAGCAGCGTAGTATGGGGAGCTGAAGCTTTCTTT.

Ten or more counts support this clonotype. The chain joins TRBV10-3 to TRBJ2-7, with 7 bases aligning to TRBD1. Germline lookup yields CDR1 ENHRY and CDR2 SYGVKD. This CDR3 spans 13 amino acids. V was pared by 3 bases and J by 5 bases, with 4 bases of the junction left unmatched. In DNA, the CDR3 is TGTGCCATCAGTGACCCGGACAGGAACGAGCAGTACTTC. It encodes CAISDPDRNEQYF.

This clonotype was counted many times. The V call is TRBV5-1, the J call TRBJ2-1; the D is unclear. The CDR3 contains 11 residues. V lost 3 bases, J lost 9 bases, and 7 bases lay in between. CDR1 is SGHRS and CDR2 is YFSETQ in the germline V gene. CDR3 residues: CASSYSTEQFF. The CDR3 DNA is TGCGCCAGCAGCTATAGTACTGAGCAGTTCTTC. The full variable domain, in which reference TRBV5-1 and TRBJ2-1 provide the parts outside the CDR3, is KAGVTQTPRYLIKTRGQQVTLSCSPISGHRSVSWYQQTPGQGLQFLFEYFSETQRNKGNFPGRFSGRQFSNSRSEMNVSTLELGDSALYLCASSYSTEQFFGPGTRLTVL.

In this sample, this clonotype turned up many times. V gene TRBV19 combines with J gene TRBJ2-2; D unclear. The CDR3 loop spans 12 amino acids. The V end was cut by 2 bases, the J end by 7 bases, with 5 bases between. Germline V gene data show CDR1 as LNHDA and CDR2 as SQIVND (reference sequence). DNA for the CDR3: TGTGCCAGTAGTATATCCCGCGGGGAGCTGTTTTTT. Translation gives CASSISRGELFF.

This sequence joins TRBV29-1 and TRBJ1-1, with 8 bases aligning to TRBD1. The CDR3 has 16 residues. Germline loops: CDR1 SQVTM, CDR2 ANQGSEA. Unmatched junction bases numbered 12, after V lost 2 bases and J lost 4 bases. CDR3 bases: TGCAGCGTTGAATTTTTGGGGCACAGGGGGGGCACTGAAGCTTTCTTT. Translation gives CSVEFLGHRGGTEAFF.

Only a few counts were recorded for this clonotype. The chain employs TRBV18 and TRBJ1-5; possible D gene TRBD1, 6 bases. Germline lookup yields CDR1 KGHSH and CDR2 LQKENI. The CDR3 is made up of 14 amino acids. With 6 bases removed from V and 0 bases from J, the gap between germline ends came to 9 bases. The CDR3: CASSTGSSNQPQHF. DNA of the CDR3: TGTGCCAGCTCTACAGGGAGTAGCAATCAGCCCCAGCATTTT.

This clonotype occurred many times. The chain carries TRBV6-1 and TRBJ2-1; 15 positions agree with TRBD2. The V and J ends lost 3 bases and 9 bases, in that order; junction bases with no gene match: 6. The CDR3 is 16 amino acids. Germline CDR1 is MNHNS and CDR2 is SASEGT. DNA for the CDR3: TGTGCCAGCAGTGAGGGACTAGCGGGAGGTGGGGGTGAGCAGTTCTTC. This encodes CASSEGLAGGGGEQFF.